What follows is one TCR beta chain and its context. Its antigen remains unknown. The entry originates in a study of vaccination and CD4 T cells after COVID-19. Overall study context: Overlapping spike peptides served as the stimulus for the cells. These peptides came from SARS-CoV-2 and from the common cold coronaviruses HCoV-NL63, HCoV-OC43 and HCoV-229E. Study conclusions and caveats: Median roughly 90% of reactive clones detected in convalescent patients emerged only post-vaccination.

With 4 bases clipped from V and 9 bases from J, the junction kept 11 bases outside the gene matches. The CDR3 runs to 16 residues. CDR1 SEHNR and CDR2 FQNEAQ come from the germline V gene (reference sequence). The Oncomine TCR Beta short-read assay was what sequenced the DNA obtained from cultured CD4+ T cells. Someone extracted genomic DNA from cultured CD4+ T cells. TCRdb ran MiXCR on the PCR reads and lists one entry per CDR3 protein. The data contain about 20,000 distinct CDR3 sequences, 44% of them seen just once; the ten biggest clones take up 26%. Treatment described: roughly ten-day PBMC culture with coronavirus spike peptide pools or control peptides (ViraFEST assay).

The chain recombines TRBV7-9 with TRBJ2-1, with 11 bases that match TRBD1. The sequencing here drew on CD4+ T cells from blood, cultured in vitro, taken before SARS-CoV-2 vaccination. This TCR derives from a human donor who had recovered from COVID-19. This CDR3 reads CASSSGFGQGASEQFF. The CDR3 bases are TGTGCCAGCAGCTCCGGATTCGGACAGGGGGCTAGTGAGCAGTTCTTC.